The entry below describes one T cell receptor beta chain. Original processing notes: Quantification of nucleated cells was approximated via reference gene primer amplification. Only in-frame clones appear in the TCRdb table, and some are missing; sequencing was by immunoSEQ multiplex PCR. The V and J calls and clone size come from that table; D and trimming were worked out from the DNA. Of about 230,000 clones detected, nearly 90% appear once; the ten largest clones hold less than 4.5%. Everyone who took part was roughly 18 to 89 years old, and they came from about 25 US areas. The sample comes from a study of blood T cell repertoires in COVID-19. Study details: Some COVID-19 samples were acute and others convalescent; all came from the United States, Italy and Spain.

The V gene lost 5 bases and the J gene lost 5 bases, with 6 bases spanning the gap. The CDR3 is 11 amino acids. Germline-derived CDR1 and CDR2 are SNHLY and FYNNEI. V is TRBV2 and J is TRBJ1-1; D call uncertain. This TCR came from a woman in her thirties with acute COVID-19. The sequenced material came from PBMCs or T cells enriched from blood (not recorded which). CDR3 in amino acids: CASSQATEAFF. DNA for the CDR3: TGTGCCAGCAGTCAGGCGACTGAAGCTTTCTTT.